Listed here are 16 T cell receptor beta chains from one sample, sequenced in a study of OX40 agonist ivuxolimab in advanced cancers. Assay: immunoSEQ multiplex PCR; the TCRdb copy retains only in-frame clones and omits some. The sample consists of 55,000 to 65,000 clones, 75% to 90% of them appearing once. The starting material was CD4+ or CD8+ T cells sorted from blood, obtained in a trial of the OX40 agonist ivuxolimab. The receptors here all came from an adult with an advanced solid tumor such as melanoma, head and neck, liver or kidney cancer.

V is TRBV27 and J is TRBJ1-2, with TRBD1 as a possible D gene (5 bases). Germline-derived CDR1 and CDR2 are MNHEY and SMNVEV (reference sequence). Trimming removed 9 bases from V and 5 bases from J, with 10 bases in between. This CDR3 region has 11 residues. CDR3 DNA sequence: TGTGCCAGTATCCCAGGGTATGGCTACACCTTC. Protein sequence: CASIPGYGYTF.

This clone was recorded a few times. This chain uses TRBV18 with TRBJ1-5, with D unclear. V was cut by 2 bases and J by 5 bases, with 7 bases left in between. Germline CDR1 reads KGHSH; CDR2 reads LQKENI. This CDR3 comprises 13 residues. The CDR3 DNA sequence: TGTGCCAGCTCACCAGGGTCAGATCAGCCCCAGCATTTT. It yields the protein CASSPGSDQPQHF.

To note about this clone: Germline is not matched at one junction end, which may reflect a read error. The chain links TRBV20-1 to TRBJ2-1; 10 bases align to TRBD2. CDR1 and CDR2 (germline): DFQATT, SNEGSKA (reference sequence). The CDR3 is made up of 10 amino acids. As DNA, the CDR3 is TGCAGTGCTGAGCGGGAGGGCCGGATCTTC. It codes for CSAEREGRIF.

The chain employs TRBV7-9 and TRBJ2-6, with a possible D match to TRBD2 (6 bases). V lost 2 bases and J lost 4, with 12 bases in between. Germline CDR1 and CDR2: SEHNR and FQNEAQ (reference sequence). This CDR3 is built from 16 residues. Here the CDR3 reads CASSLWGVEGANVLTF. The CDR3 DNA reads TGTGCCAGCAGCTTATGGGGGGTGGAAGGGGCCAACGTCCTGACTTTC.

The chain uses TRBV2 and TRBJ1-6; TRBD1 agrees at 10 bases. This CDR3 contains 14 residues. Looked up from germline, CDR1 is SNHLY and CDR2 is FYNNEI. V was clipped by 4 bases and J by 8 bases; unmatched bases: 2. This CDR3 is CASSADRGDSPLHF. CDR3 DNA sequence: TGTGCCAGCAGTGCGGACAGGGGGGATTCACCCCTCCACTTT.

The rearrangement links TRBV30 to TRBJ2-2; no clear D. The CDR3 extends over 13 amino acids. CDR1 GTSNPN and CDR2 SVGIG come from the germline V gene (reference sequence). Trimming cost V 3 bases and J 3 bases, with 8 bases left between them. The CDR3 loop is CAWRPEDTGELFF. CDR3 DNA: TGTGCCTGGAGGCCCGAGGACACCGGGGAGCTGTTTTTT.

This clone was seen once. This chain's CDR3 is CASSKGLGMKGRGETQYF. The DNA for the CDR3 is TGTGCCAGCAGCAAAGGGTTAGGTATGAAGGGGAGAGGAGAGACCCAGTACTTC. This chain connects TRBV21-1 to TRBJ2-5. TRBV21-1 is a pseudogene. The CDR3 runs 18 residues.

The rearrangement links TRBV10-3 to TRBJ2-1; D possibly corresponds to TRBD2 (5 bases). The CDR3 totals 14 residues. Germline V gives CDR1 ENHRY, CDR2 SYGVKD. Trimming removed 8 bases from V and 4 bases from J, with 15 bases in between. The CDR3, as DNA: TGTGCCATCGGCCGCGGGTCGCGATACAATGAGCAGTTCTTC. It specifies CAIGRGSRYNEQFF.

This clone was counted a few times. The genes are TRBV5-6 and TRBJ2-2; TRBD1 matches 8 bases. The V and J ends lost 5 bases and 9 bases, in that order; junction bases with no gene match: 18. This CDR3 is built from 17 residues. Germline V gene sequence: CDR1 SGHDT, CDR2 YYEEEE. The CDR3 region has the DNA TGTGCCAGCAGTGGGAAGACTACGGGCAGGGGGCTTCGGGAGCTGTTTTTT. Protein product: CASSGKTTGRGLRELFF.

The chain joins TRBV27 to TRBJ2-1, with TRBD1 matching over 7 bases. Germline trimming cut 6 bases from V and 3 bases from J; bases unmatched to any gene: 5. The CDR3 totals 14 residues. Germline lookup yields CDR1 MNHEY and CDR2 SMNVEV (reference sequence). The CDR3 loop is CASSRTGLYNEQFF. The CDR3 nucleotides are TGTGCCAGCAGCCGGACAGGACTCTACAATGAGCAGTTCTTC.

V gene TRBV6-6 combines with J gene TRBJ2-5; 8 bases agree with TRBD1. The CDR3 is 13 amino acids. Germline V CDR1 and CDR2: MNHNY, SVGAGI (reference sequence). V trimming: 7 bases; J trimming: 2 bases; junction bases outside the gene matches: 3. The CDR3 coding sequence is TGTGCCAGCATCAGGGGGCTTCAAGAGACCCAGTACTTC. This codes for CASIRGLQETQYF.

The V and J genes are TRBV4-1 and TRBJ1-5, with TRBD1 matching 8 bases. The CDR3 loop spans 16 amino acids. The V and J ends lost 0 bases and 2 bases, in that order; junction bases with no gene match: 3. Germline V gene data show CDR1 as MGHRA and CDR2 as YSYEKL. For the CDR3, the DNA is TGCGCCAGCAGCCAAGACGCAGGGGGCGGCAATCAGCCCCAGCATTTT. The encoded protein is CASSQDAGGGNQPQHF.

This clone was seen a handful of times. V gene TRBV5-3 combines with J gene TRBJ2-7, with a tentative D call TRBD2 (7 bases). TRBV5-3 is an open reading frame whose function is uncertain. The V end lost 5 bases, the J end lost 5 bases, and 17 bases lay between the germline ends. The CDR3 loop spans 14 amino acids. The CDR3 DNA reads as TGTGCCAGAAGTCCCGGTGGGGGGGCGAACGAGCAGTACTTC. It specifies CARSPGGGANEQYF.

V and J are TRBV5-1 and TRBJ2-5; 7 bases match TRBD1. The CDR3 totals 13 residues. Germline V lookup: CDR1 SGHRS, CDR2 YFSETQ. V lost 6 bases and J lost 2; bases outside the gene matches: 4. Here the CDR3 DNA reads TGCGCCAGCACCCAGGGACAGCAAGAGACCCAGTACTTC. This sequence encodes CASTQGQQETQYF.

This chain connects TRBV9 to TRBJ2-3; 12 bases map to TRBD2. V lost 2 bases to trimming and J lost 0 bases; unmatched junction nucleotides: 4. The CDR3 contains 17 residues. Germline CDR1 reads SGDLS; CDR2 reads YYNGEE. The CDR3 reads CASSVGLAGSSTDTQYF. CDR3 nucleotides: TGTGCCAGCAGCGTCGGACTAGCGGGGAGTAGCACAGATACGCAGTATTTT.

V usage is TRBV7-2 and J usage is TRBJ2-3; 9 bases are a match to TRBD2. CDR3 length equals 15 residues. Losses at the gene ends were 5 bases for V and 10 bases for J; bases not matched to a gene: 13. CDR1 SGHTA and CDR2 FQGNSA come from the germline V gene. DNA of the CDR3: TGTGCCAGCAGCCCCTCTGCCCTGACTAGCGGAGCGCAGTATTTT. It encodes CASSPSALTSGAQYF.